The rows below give T cell receptor beta chains drawn from one sample of a study of blood T cell repertoires in COVID-19. Sequencing used immunoSEQ multiplex PCR; TCRdb keeps in-frame clones, though not all of them. The data show about 150,000 clones, with 91% seen just once and 0.55% held by the top ten. Sample: peripheral blood. Receptors were obtained from a man aged 45-65 years with acute or convalescent COVID-19. The CDR3 runs from the conserved cysteine through the conserved F or W. The order of the fields is clone size, V gene, CDR3 length, J gene, D gene, CDR3 protein, CDR3 DNA. The D gene is left open where the match is weak. Rows may omit the clone size; those that give it use once, few, many or a size class.

.,TRBV30,15,TRBJ1-1,.,CAWSARTPMNTEAFF,TGTGCCTGGAGTGCCCGGACACCAATGAACACTGAAGCTTTCTTT
.,TRBV10-3,16,TRBJ1-4,TRBD1,CAIRTGTGGTNEKLFF,TGTGCCATCAGGACCGGGACAGGGGGAACTAATGAAAAACTGTTTTTT
.,TRBV7-9,14,TRBJ1-2,.,CASSLVAVDYGYTF,TGTGCCAGCAGCTTAGTGGCTGTCGACTATGGCTACACCTTC
.,TRBV19,15,TRBJ2-6,.,CASSTRRTGANVLTF,TGTGCCAGTAGTACGCGCCGCACTGGGGCCAACGTCCTGACTTTC
.,TRBV28,15,TRBJ1-5,TRBD1,CASRPQGAYNQPQHF,TGTGCCAGCCGGCCACAGGGGGCCTACAATCAGCCCCAGCATTTT
.,TRBV6-5,16,TRBJ2-3,TRBD2,CASSSGLAGGPGTQYF,TGTGCCAGCAGTTCTGGACTAGCGGGGGGGCCTGGTACGCAGTATTTT
.,TRBV5-1,15,TRBJ2-1,TRBD2,CASSLAGGRVNEQFF,TGCGCCAGCAGCTTGGCGGGCGGGAGGGTCAATGAGCAGTTCTTC
few,TRBV5-1,16,TRBJ1-3,.,CASSLGITGTGNTIYF,TGCGCCAGCAGCTTGGGTATTACGGGGACTGGAAACACCATATATTTT
.,TRBV27,16,TRBJ1-2,.,CASSLVAGGFNYGYTF,TGTGCCAGCAGTTTGGTGGCAGGTGGATTTAACTATGGCTACACCTTC
.,TRBV9,15,TRBJ1-2,TRBD1,CASSVGDRVGYGYTF,TGTGCCAGCAGCGTAGGGGACAGGGTTGGCTATGGCTACACCTTC
.,TRBV4-2,15,TRBJ2-2,.,CASSQGQGNTGELFF,TGTGCCAGCAGCCAAGGGCAGGGAAACACCGGGGAGCTGTTTTTT